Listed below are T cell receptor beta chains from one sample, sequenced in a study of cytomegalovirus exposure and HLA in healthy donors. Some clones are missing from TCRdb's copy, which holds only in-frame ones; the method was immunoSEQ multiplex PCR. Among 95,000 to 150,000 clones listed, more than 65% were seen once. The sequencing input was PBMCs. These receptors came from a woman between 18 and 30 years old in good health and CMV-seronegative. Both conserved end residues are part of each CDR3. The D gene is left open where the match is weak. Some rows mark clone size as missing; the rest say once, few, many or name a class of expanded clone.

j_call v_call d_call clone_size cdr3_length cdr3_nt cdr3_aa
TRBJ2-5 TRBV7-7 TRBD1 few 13 TGTGCTAGCAGTTCAGGGGGTGAAGAGACCCAGTACTTC CASSSGGEETQYF
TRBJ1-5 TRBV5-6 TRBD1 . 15 TGTGCCAGCAGGCGGACAGGGGGTGACAATCAGCCCCAGCATTTT CASRRTGGDNQPQHF
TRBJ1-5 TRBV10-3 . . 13 TGTGCCATCAGTGATGAAGGGGGACAGCCCCAGCATTTT CAISDEGGQPQHF
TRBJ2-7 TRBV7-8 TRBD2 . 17 TGTGCCAGCAGCGGGCCGGGACTAGCGGGGGGAACCTACGAGCAGTACTTC CASSGPGLAGGTYEQYF
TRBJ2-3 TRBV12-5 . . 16 TGTGCTAGTGGGAGGGGGGGCGGGATTAGCACAGATACGCAGTATTTT CASGRGGGISTDTQYF
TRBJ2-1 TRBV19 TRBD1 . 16 TGTGCCAGTAGCGACCCAGGGGGCGCGGGGACCGGTGAGCAGTTCTTC CASSDPGGAGTGEQFF
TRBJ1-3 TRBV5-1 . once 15 TGCGCCAGCAGCCTGGATGCGGGCTCTGGAAACACCATATATTTT CASSLDAGSGNTIYF
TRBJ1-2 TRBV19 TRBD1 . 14 TGTGCCAGTAGTACCCCGGACAGGGCCCGAGGCTACACCTTC CASSTPDRARGYTF
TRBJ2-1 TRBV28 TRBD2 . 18 TGTGCCAGCAGTTCCGGGGGACTAGCGGGAGGGCCGGACAATGAGCAGTTCTTC CASSSGGLAGGPDNEQFF
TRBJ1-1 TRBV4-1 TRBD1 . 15 TGCGCCAGCAGCCAAGTCGGGACAGCAAACACTGAAGCTTTCTTT CASSQVGTANTEAFF
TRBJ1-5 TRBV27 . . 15 TGTGCCAGCACCGGGTCCAAGGACTACAATCAGCCCCAGCATTTT CASTGSKDYNQPQHF
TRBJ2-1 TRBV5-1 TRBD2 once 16 TGCGCCAGCAGCTCAGGACTAGCGGGGCCATTGATGGAGCAGTTCTTC CASSSGLAGPLMEQFF
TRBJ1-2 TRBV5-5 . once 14 TGTGCCAGCAGCTTAAGTGGGCGTACCTATGGCTACACCTTC CASSLSGRTYGYTF
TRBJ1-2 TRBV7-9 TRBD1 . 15 TGTGCCAGCAGCCCCAGGACAGGTGTTAACTATGGCTACACCTTC CASSPRTGVNYGYTF
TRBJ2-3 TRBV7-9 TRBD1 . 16 TGTGCCAGCAGCCCAACCGGGACAGGGGGCTTGAATACGCAGTATTTT CASSPTGTGGLNTQYF
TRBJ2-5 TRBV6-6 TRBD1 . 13 TGTGCCACTTTACAGGGGGACCAAGAGACCCAGTACTTC CATLQGDQETQYF
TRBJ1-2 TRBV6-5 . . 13 TGTGCCAGCAGTTACCGGGGTATGCGTGGCTACACCTTC CASSYRGMRGYTF
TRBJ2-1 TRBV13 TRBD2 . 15 TGTGCCACCAAAAGGGGCGGGGGAAGCTACAATGAGCAGTTCTTC CATKRGGGSYNEQFF
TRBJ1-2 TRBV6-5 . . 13 TGTGCCAGCAGTGCGACAAGTTACTATGGCTACACCTTC CASSATSYYGYTF
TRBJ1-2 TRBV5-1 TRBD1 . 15 TGCGCCAGCAAGGTCGGTACGACAGGGGGCGAGGGCTACACCTTC CASKVGTTGGEGYTF
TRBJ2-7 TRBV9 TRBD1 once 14 TGTGCCAGCAGCGTAGGGGACAGATCCTACGAGCAGTACTTC CASSVGDRSYEQYF
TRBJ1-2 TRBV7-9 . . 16 TGTGCCAGCAGCCCGCTTACCGGCAGGGCCCTTGGTGGCTACACCTTC CASSPLTGRALGGYTF
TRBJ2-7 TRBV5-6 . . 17 TGTGCCAGCAGCTGGAATTTTGCTAGTCTCCCTTCGAACGAGCAGTACTTC CASSWNFASLPSNEQYF
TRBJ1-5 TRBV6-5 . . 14 TGTGCCAGCAGTTACAGGAGAGGCAATCAGCCCCAGCATTTT CASSYRRGNQPQHF
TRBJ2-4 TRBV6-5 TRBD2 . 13 TGTGCCAGCAGTGGGACTAGCGAGAACATTCAGTACTTC CASSGTSENIQYF
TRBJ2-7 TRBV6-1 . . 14 TGTGCCAGCAGTGACCCTGGAGGGCTGGACGAGCAGTACTTC CASSDPGGLDEQYF
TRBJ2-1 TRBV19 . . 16 TGTGCCAGTAGTCCTACCTCGGGGTCCCAATACAATGAGCAGTTCTTC CASSPTSGSQYNEQFF
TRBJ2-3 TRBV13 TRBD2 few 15 TGTGCCAGCAGCTTAGGTAGCGGGGGGGCTTATACGCAGTATTTT CASSLGSGGAYTQYF
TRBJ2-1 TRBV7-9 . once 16 TGTGCCAGCAGCACAACAGGCAGTCGTTCCTACAATGAGCAGTTCTTC CASSTTGSRSYNEQFF
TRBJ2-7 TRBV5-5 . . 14 TGTGCCAGCAGCCCGGGACACCTATCCTACGAGCAGTACTTC CASSPGHLSYEQYF
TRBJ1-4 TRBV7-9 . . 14 TGTGCCAGCAGCTTCCGGGAGATTAATGAAAAACTGTTTTTT CASSFREINEKLFF
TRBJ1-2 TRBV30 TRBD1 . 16 TGTGCCTGGAATCGAATAAGGGGGCTTCCCACGGCGGGCTACACCTTC CAWNRIRGLPTAGYTF